This TCR beta chain is from a study of identical twins. V gave up 5 bases and J gave up 0 bases, with 28 bases separating them. CDR3 size: 19 residues. The V gene's germline CDR1 is SQVTM and CDR2 ANQGSEA. TCRdb fed the 5' RACE reads into MiXCR, producing one record per CDR3 protein. The sample lists some 250,000 distinct CDR3 sequences; under 8.5% were seen once. The data also belong to a second study, concerning T cells expressing NK-cell markers. As that study records: Clarity on HCMV specificity was lacking for the expanded NKG2C+ T cell clones.

Sequencing used CD8+ T cells sorted from blood. This sequence originates from a woman under 30 in good health. The V and J genes are TRBV29-1 and TRBJ2-5; tentatively, D is TRBD1 (6 bases). The CDR3 DNA follows: TGCAGCGTTCAATACCTATCCTACCGACAGGCTCAGTACCAAGAGACCCAGTACTTC. This translates into CSVQYLSYRQAQYQETQYF.